One sample yielded the 13 T cell receptor beta chains listed below, sequenced in a study of T cell responses to AZD1222 COVID-19 vaccine. This table comes from immunoSEQ multiplex PCR, and its TCRdb copy is limited to in-frame clones, with some not included. The sample includes 150,000 to 200,000 clones, 94% of them seen just once. The sequencing used peripheral blood, collected on day 0 of AZD1222 vaccination. Receptors were obtained from an adult in good health.

This clone appeared a few times. The V gene is TRBV18, the J gene TRBJ1-5, with D possibly being TRBD1 (6 bases). The germline CDR1 and CDR2 sequences are KGHSH and LQKENI. Deletions cut 3 bases from V and 11 bases from J, with 23 bases between. This CDR3 comprises 16 residues. CDR3 sequence: CASSPFGQGQSWAQHF. CDR3 nucleotides: TGTGCCAGCTCACCTTTCGGGCAGGGGCAATCTTGGGCCCAGCATTTT.

The genes are TRBV6-5 and TRBJ2-3; D is unresolved. This CDR3 has 14 residues. CDR1 is MNHEY, CDR2 SVGAGI, per germline. V was pared by 2 bases and J by 4 bases, with 10 bases between. The CDR3 here is CASSYVRWADTQYF. Written as DNA, the CDR3 is TGTGCCAGCAGTTACGTCCGGTGGGCAGATACGCAGTATTTT.

This clone was detected a few times. The chain carries TRBV27 and TRBJ1-2, with TRBD1 as a possible D gene (6 bases). CDR1 is MNHEY, CDR2 SMNVEV, per germline (reference sequence). V lost 2 bases and J 4 bases, leaving 11 bases between the germline ends. The CDR3 covers 14 residues. The CDR3 here is CASSLQGGRYGYTF. The DNA for the CDR3 is TGTGCCAGCAGTTTACAAGGGGGACGCTATGGCTACACCTTC.

The chain has TRBV5-1 and TRBJ2-7; 7 bases agree with TRBD2. Trimming removed 4 bases from V and 4 bases from J; junction bases left unmatched: 5. Germline CDR1 is SGHRS and CDR2 is YFSETQ. The CDR3 runs to 13 residues. DNA of the CDR3: TGCGCCAGCAGCCCGGGACTACAATACGAGCAGTACTTC. Amino acids: CASSPGLQYEQYF.

This chain connects TRBV6-2 or TRBV6-3 to TRBJ1-2; tentatively, D is TRBD1 (5 bases). In germline, CDR1 is MNHEY, CDR2 SVGEGT. The V end was cut by 5 bases, the J end by 4 bases, with 17 bases between. This CDR3 has 15 residues. As DNA, the CDR3 is TGTGCCAGCAGTCCCCCCGACAGCAGACTCTATGGCTACACCTTC. This encodes CASSPPDSRLYGYTF.

The rearrangement joins TRBV2 to TRBJ2-1; a possible D gene is TRBD2 (6 bases). There are 14 residues in the CDR3. Germline CDR1 reads SNHLY; CDR2 reads FYNNEI. Trimming removed 7 bases at V and 14 bases at J, with 24 bases between. The CDR3 spells CASTLRAGTTEEFF. The CDR3 coding sequence is TGTGCCAGCACTCTACGGGCGGGAACCACGGAGGAGTTCTTC.

V and J are TRBV28 and TRBJ1-4, with 7 bases identical to TRBD1. CDR1 is MDHEN, CDR2 SYDVKM, per germline. The CDR3 consists of 16 residues. V was clipped by 8 bases and J by 1 base; unmatched bases: 10. Here the CDR3 reads CASGSWTGGTNEKLFF. CDR3 nucleotides: TGTGCCAGCGGTTCCTGGACAGGAGGAACTAATGAAAAACTGTTTTTT.

The chain joins TRBV27 to TRBJ1-2, with a possible D match to TRBD1 (5 bases). The CDR3 has 16 residues. The V end lost 2 bases, the J end lost 4 bases, and 17 bases lay between the germline ends. Germline V gene data show CDR1 as MNHEY and CDR2 as SMNVEV (reference sequence). The CDR3 DNA sequence: TGTGCCAGCAGTTTAACCCCGCGGGGGTCTATCTATGGCTACACCTTC. As protein: CASSLTPRGSIYGYTF.

This chain connects TRBV6-6 to TRBJ1-2, with TRBD1 identical over 8 bases. Germline lookup yields CDR1 MNHNY and CDR2 SVGAGI (reference sequence). CDR3 length: 13 residues. With 7 bases clipped from V and 4 bases from J, the junction kept 5 bases outside the gene matches. CDR3 DNA sequence: TGTGCCAGCACCCAGGGACAGGCCTATGGCTACACCTTC. Protein product: CASTQGQAYGYTF.

The V call is TRBV18, the J call TRBJ2-1; 9 bases are shared with TRBD1. This CDR3 is built from 14 residues. CDR1 KGHSH and CDR2 LQKENI come from the germline V gene. Unmatched junction bases numbered 4, after V lost 3 bases and J lost 7 bases. The CDR3 reads CASSPDRGGNEQFF. CDR3 DNA sequence: TGTGCCAGCTCACCTGACAGGGGGGGAAATGAGCAGTTCTTC.

J is TRBJ2-7 and V is TRBV5-6; D not resolved. CDR3 length equals 11 residues. Per germline, CDR1 SGHDT and CDR2 YYEEEE. V dropped 1 base and J dropped 5 bases, with 4 bases sitting between them. The CDR3 coding sequence is TGTGCCAGCAGCTTGAGTAACGAGCAGTACTTC. This encodes CASSLSNEQYF.

The chain uses TRBV2 and TRBJ2-3, with TRBD1 matching over 8 bases. Germline assignment: CDR1 SNHLY and CDR2 FYNNEI. CDR3 size: 13 residues. The V gene end was trimmed by 6 bases and the J gene end by 5 bases; junction bases not matched to a gene: 4. CDR3 sequence (DNA): TGTGCCAGCAGACAGGGGGTTGGAGATACGCAGTATTTT. This encodes CASRQGVGDTQYF.

This chain connects TRBV6-5 to TRBJ2-7; D tentatively reads TRBD1 or TRBD2 (5 bases each). Germline-derived CDR1 and CDR2 are MNHEY and SVGAGI. Trimming removed 8 bases at V and 1 base at J, with 15 bases between. The CDR3 has 14 residues. The CDR3 nucleotides read TGTGCCAGCGTCCCCGGGACGAAGTCCTACGAGCAGTACTTC. Translated: CASVPGTKSYEQYF.